One T cell receptor beta chain is described in this entry. This specimen belongs to a study of cytomegalovirus exposure and HLA in healthy donors. This PCR relied on a set of 60 Vbeta primers and 13 Jbeta primers. Some clones are missing from TCRdb's copy, which holds only in-frame ones; the method was immunoSEQ multiplex PCR. The sample lists about 160,000 clones; roughly 82% were seen once. Sequenced material: PBMCs. The receptor's source is a girl under 18 in good health and CMV-seropositive.

The CDR3 protein is CASSLTFSEKLFF. The CDR3 DNA reads as TGTGCCAGCAGTTTAACCTTTAGCGAAAAACTGTTTTTT. The rearrangement joins TRBV28 to TRBJ1-4; the D is unclear. Looked up from germline, CDR1 is MDHEN and CDR2 is SYDVKM. The CDR3 length is 13 residues. Trimming stripped 2 bases from V and 8 bases from J, with 9 bases between.